The rows below give T cell receptor beta chains drawn from one sample of a study of T cell responses to AZD1222 COVID-19 vaccine. Here immunoSEQ multiplex PCR was the method, and the copy in TCRdb shows in-frame clones only, minus some. The sample lists roughly 180,000 clones, approximately 90% occurring once. Sequencing was performed on peripheral blood, taken 28 days after the second AZD1222 dose. The receptors stem from an adult who received the AZD1222 COVID-19 vaccine. CDR3s include the opening cysteine and the closing phenylalanine or tryptophan. Each record gives: clone size, J gene, D gene, V gene, CDR3 DNA, CDR3 protein. D genes are given only for firm matches. A row's size may be missing; if present it is once, few, many or a size class.

size: -
J: TRBJ1-1
D: -
V: TRBV7-2
DNA: TGTGCCAGCAGCTGGACCTGGGGGGCAGGTGAAGCTTTCTTT
CDR3: CASSWTWGAGEAFF

size: -
J: TRBJ1-4
D: TRBD1
V: TRBV27
DNA: TGTGCCAGCAGAACTCGAGCGGAGGGGGCGGATACTAATGAAAAACTGTTTTTT
CDR3: CASRTRAEGADTNEKLFF

size: -
J: TRBJ2-7
D: -
V: TRBV15
DNA: TGTGCCACCAGAGGTACAGGGAGGGGGTTTCGGGAGCAGTACTTC
CDR3: CATRGTGRGFREQYF

size: -
J: TRBJ1-2
D: -
V: TRBV6-5
DNA: TGTGCCAGCAGTTACATGGACACTAACTATGGCTACACCTTC
CDR3: CASSYMDTNYGYTF

size: few
J: TRBJ2-7
D: -
V: TRBV27
DNA: TGTGCCAGCAGGAGAAGCTCCTACGAGCAGTACTTC
CDR3: CASRRSSYEQYF

size: -
J: TRBJ2-1
D: TRBD2
V: TRBV7-6
DNA: TGTGCCAGCAGCCGAAGCGGGAGTAATGAGCAGTTCTTC
CDR3: CASSRSGSNEQFF

size: -
J: TRBJ2-3
D: TRBD2
V: TRBV7-2
DNA: TGTGCCAGCAGCCGGCGACTAGCGGGCAGCACAGATACGCAGTATTTT
CDR3: CASSRRLAGSTDTQYF

size: -
J: TRBJ2-5
D: TRBD1
V: TRBV11-3
DNA: TGTGCCAGCAGCTTGGGACAGGGGGAGATATTGGAGACCCAGTACTTC
CDR3: CASSLGQGEILETQYF

size: -
J: TRBJ1-5
D: -
V: TRBV28
DNA: TGTGCCAGCAGTTTCCCCTTGATAAATCAGCCCCAGCATTTT
CDR3: CASSFPLINQPQHF

size: once
J: TRBJ2-7
D: -
V: TRBV7-9
DNA: TGTGCCAGCAGCTTAGCAGAAGCCTACGAGCAGTACTTC
CDR3: CASSLAEAYEQYF

size: -
J: TRBJ2-2
D: -
V: TRBV24-1
DNA: TGTGCCTCTAGGAGGGGGAAGGCCGGGGAGCTGTTTTTT
CDR3: CASRRGKAGELFF

size: -
J: TRBJ2-7
D: TRBD2
V: TRBV11-2
DNA: TGTGCCAGCAGCTTAGATATGGCTAGCGGGAGACACGAGCAGTACTTC
CDR3: CASSLDMASGRHEQYF

size: -
J: TRBJ2-1
D: -
V: TRBV28
DNA: TGTGCCAGCAGTTTTGGCAAAGACAATGAGCAGTTCTTC
CDR3: CASSFGKDNEQFF

size: -
J: TRBJ2-3
D: -
V: TRBV3-1/TRBV3-2
DNA: TGTGCCAGCAGCGTGTATGGGGGAGGAAGCACAGATACGCAGTATTTT
CDR3: CASSVYGGGSTDTQYF

size: -
J: TRBJ1-6
D: TRBD1
V: TRBV28
DNA: TGTGCCAGCAGTTCTCCGGGACAGGGGAATTCACCCCTCCACTTT
CDR3: CASSSPGQGNSPLHF

size: -
J: TRBJ1-1
D: TRBD1
V: TRBV9
DNA: TGTGCCAGCAGCCCCTTACAGGGGCGGCTTGGTACTGAAGCTTTCTTT
CDR3: CASSPLQGRLGTEAFF

size: -
J: TRBJ1-2
D: TRBD1
V: TRBV2
DNA: TGTGCCAGTTGGGGACAGACCGTCTATGGCTACACCTTC
CDR3: CASWGQTVYGYTF

size: -
J: TRBJ2-5
D: -
V: TRBV12-5
DNA: TGTGCTAGTGGTTTCGGGGGAGAGACCCAGTACTTC
CDR3: CASGFGGETQYF

size: -
J: TRBJ2-1
D: TRBD2
V: TRBV27
DNA: TGTGCCAGCCGATACCGGACTAGCGGGGTCTACAATGAGCAGTTCTTC
CDR3: CASRYRTSGVYNEQFF

size: -
J: TRBJ2-7
D: TRBD1
V: TRBV28
DNA: TGTGCCAGCAGTTCAGGGGGACAACCCTACGAGCAGTACTTC
CDR3: CASSSGGQPYEQYF

size: -
J: TRBJ2-5
D: -
V: TRBV7-9
DNA: TGTGCCAGCAGCTCCACTGACACGGAGACCCAGTACTTC
CDR3: CASSSTDTETQYF

size: -
J: TRBJ1-1
D: -
V: TRBV20-1
DNA: TGCAGTGCTCCGATGAACACTGAAGCTTTCTTT
CDR3: CSAPMNTEAFF

size: -
J: TRBJ2-4
D: -
V: TRBV28
DNA: TGTGCCAGCAGTTTATATAGCCTTCGGGGCAAAAACATTCAGTACTTC
CDR3: CASSLYSLRGKNIQYF

size: few
J: TRBJ2-1
D: TRBD1
V: TRBV28
DNA: TGTGCCAGCAAGGGGGCAGGGGGCACCGCTTTTCTGGTGGATGAGCAGTTCTTC
CDR3: CASKGAGGTAFLVDEQFF

size: -
J: TRBJ2-3
D: TRBD1
V: TRBV7-9
DNA: TGTGCCAGCAGCTTATGGGACAGGGGGGATACGCAGTATTTT
CDR3: CASSLWDRGDTQYF

size: -
J: TRBJ1-1
D: -
V: TRBV2
DNA: TGTGCCAGCAGTTCGGGACGGATGAACACTGAAGCTTTCTTT
CDR3: CASSSGRMNTEAFF

size: -
J: TRBJ1-5
D: -
V: TRBV29-1
DNA: TGCAGCGTTGCCCAGGGAAGCAATCAGCCCCAGCATTTT
CDR3: CSVAQGSNQPQHF

size: -
J: TRBJ2-5
D: -
V: TRBV24-1
DNA: TGTGCCACCAGTGACCCTCAAGAGACCCAGTACTTC
CDR3: CATSDPQETQYF

size: few
J: TRBJ1-1
D: -
V: TRBV5-5
DNA: TGTGCCAGCAGCACTTCTAGGCGGAACACTGAAGCTTTCTTT
CDR3: CASSTSRRNTEAFF

size: -
J: TRBJ1-3
D: -
V: TRBV6-1
DNA: TGTGCCAGCAGTGAACTAGGGGCCCTTGGATGGTTTGGAAACACCATATATTTT
CDR3: CASSELGALGWFGNTIYF

size: -
J: TRBJ1-1
D: -
V: TRBV19
DNA: TGTGCCAGTATCCCAGTCGGTGACGGCATGAACACTGAAGCTTTCTTT
CDR3: CASIPVGDGMNTEAFF

size: -
J: TRBJ1-1
D: -
V: TRBV10-3
DNA: TGTGCCATCACAACGGCCATGAACACTGAAGCTTTCTTT
CDR3: CAITTAMNTEAFF

size: -
J: TRBJ2-3
D: TRBD2
V: TRBV7-6
DNA: TGTGCCAGCAGCGAGACTAGCGCCCCAAGTGATACGCAGTATTTT
CDR3: CASSETSAPSDTQYF

size: -
J: TRBJ1-5
D: -
V: TRBV28
DNA: TGTGCCAGCAGTATACAGGGATATAGCAATCAGCCCCAGCATTTT
CDR3: CASSIQGYSNQPQHF

size: -
J: TRBJ1-5
D: -
V: TRBV15
DNA: TGTGCCACCAGCTCCCTCAGAATTCCCCTAGGACAGCCCCAGCATTTT
CDR3: CATSSLRIPLGQPQHF

size: -
J: TRBJ2-7
D: -
V: TRBV5-1
DNA: TGCGCCAGCAGCTTGGATATGATCTACGAGCAGTACTTC
CDR3: CASSLDMIYEQYF

size: -
J: TRBJ1-5
D: -
V: TRBV24-1
DNA: TGTGCCACCAGTGATTCCCGGCACCGGACCAATCAGCCCCAGCATTTT
CDR3: CATSDSRHRTNQPQHF

size: -
J: TRBJ1-3
D: -
V: TRBV21-1
DNA: TGTGCCAGCAGTAAAAAGAGTTCTAGCTCCGACTCTGGAAACACCATATATTTT
CDR3: CASSKKSSSSDSGNTIYF